This record covers a single T cell receptor (beta chain). The sample comes from a study of CD8 T cells in Susac syndrome. The CDR3 length is 15 residues. Germline CDR1 reads SGHVS; CDR2 reads FQNEAQ. V gave up 2 bases and J gave up 6 bases; unmatched junction bases: 7. When the RNA was reverse transcribed, random hexamers were used with an input of 0.5 to 1 ug. TCRdb fed the immunoSEQ multiplex PCR reads into MiXCR, producing one record per CDR3 protein. This table holds 70,000 or so distinct CDR3 sequences, less than 95% found once. The receptor was isolated from a human donor with multiple sclerosis. V usage is TRBV7-8 and J usage is TRBJ1-1; TRBD1 aligns across 9 bases. Sequencing was done on a sample of CD8+ T cells from PBMCs. The CDR3 loop reads CASSLIRTGDPEAFF. In DNA, the CDR3 is TGTGCCAGCAGCTTAATCAGGACAGGGGACCCTGAAGCTTTCTTT.